This T cell receptor (beta chain) derives from a study of T-cell memory formation after mild COVID-19. This clonotype was picked up a small number of times. The antigen is not known. The CDR3 sequence is 16 residues long. The germline CDR1 and CDR2 sequences are SGHVS and FNYEAQ. V lost 4 bases and J 12 bases, leaving 25 bases between the germline ends. One entry per CDR3 protein, called by TCRdb with MiXCR from the 5' RACE reads. The sample yields 450,000 to 650,000 distinct CDR3 sequences, 20% to 25% seen once. Study findings and constraints: Mainly in CM and EM were contracting CD4+ clones; CD8+ were in EMRA. Cross-reactive memory seemingly joined, as some responding clones were found in pre-infection memory. The study found balanced CD4/CD8 in clones contracting day 15 to 85 and a CD4+ lean in later expanders.

The source material was PBMCs or a T cell subset sorted from them (not recorded which). The origin of this receptor is an adult woman who had mild COVID-19 (a few samples of this study predate the infection). Cell type and time point are not known. The rearrangement links TRBV7-6 to TRBJ2-1; TRBD2 is a possible D gene (7 bases). The CDR3 loop reads CASSSGVASGLGGQFF. CDR3 in DNA: TGTGCCAGCAGCTCAGGGGTGGCTAGCGGCCTTGGGGGGCAGTTCTTC.